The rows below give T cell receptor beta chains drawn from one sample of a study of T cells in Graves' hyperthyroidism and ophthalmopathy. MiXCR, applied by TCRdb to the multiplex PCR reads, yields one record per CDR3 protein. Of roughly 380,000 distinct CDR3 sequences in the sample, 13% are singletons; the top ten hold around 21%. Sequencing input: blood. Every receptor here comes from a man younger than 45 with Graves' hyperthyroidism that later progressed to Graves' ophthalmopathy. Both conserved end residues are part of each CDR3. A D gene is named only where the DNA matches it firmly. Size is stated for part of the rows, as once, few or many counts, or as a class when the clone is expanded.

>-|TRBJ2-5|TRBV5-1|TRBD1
CASSPGTGHQETQYF
TGCGCCAGCAGCCCCGGGACAGGCCACCAAGAGACCCAGTACTTC
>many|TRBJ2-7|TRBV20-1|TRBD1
CSARPVGTGEQYF
TGCAGTGCTAGACCGGTGGGGACAGGGGAGCAGTACTTC
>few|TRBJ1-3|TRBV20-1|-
CSAIRQISGNTIYF
TGCAGTGCTATACGACAAATCTCTGGAAACACCATATATTTT
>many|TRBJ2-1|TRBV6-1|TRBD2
CASRRLAGAYNEQFF
TGTGCCAGCAGGAGACTAGCGGGGGCCTACAATGAGCAGTTCTTC
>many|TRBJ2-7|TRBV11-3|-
CASSLDNTLSYEQYF
TGTGCCAGCAGCTTAGATAACACCCTCTCCTACGAGCAGTACTTC
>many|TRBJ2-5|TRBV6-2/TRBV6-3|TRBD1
CASRGQGEETQYF
TGTGCCAGCAGGGGACAGGGCGAAGAGACCCAGTACTTC
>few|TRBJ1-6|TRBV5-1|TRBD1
CASSLGTGWSRSPLHF
TGCGCCAGCAGCTTGGGGACAGGGTGGTCCCGGTCACCCCTCCACTTT
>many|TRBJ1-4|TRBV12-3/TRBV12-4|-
CASSFSRDVEKLFF
TGTGCCAGCAGTTTTAGCAGGGATGTTGAAAAACTGTTTTTT
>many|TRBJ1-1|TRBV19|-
CASTAGATEAFF
TGTGCCAGTACCGCCGGGGCGACTGAAGCTTTCTTT
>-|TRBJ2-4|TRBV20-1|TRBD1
CSVAPTTGVLAKNIQYF
TGCAGTGTTGCACCTACGACAGGGGTTTTGGCCAAAAACATTCAGTACTTC
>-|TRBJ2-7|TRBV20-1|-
CSAREKGEQYF
TGCAGTGCTAGAGAGAAGGGCGAGCAGTACTTC
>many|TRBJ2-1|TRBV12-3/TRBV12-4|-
CASSLEQGYNEQFF
TGTGCCAGCAGTCTTGAGCAGGGGTACAATGAGCAGTTCTTC
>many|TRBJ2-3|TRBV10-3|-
CAISEEGGRAHTQYF
TGTGCCATCAGTGAAGAGGGGGGACGCGCTCATACGCAGTATTTT